The entry below gives a single T cell receptor beta chain sequence along with its context. This entry belongs to a study of blood T cell repertoires in COVID-19. At the level of the study: The samples span acute and convalescent COVID-19 from the United States, Italy and Spain. T cells, B-cell-depleted T cells, or PBMCs provided the cDNA or gDNA that served as material.

In the original analysis: Amplification of reference gene primers was used by the study to estimate nucleated cell counts. The repertoire was sequenced with immunoSEQ multiplex PCR; TCRdb's copy has only in-frame clones and lacks some. That table is the source of V, J and clone size, and D and trimming were worked out from the DNA. Altogether 100,000 to 150,000 clones are present, 80% to 90% being singletons, with the ten largest covering roughly a sixth. This sequence originates from a man aged 45 to 65 with active or convalescent COVID-19. Source material: peripheral blood.

DNA for the CDR3: TGCGCCAGCAGCCAAGGGTACTGGACTAGCTTCCACAATGAGCAGTTCTTC. Residues: CASSQGYWTSFHNEQFF. This sequence joins TRBV4-3 and TRBJ2-1; 8 nucleotides line up with TRBD2. J lost 5 bases, V lost 1 base, and 10 bases had no gene match. Germline CDR1 and CDR2: LGHNA and YSLEER. CDR3 size: 17 residues.